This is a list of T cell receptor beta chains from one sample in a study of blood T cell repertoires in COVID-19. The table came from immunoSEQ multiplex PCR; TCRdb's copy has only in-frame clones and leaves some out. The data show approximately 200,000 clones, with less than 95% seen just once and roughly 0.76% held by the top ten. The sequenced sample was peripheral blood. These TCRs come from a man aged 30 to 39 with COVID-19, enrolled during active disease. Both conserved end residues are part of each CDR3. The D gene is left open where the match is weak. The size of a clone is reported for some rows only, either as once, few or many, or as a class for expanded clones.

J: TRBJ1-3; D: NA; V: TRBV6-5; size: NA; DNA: TGTGCCAGCAGGGAGGGGAGCGGAAACACCATATATTTT; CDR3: CASREGSGNTIYF
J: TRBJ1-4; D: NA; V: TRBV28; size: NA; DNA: TGTGCCAGCAGTTTAAATAGGGGTAGCGGTGAAAAACTGTTTTTT; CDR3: CASSLNRGSGEKLFF
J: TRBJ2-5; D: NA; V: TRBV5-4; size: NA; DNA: TGTGCCAGCAGCTTGGGCGGGGACTTACAGACCCAGTACTTC; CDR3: CASSLGGDLQTQYF
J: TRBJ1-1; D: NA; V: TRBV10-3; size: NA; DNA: TGTGCCATCAGTGAGCCCAGGGAGGACACTGAAGCTTTCTTT; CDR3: CAISEPREDTEAFF
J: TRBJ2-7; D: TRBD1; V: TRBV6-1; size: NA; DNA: TGTGCCAGCAGTGCGAGCCGGGACAGGGGGCTTTACGAGCAGTACTTC; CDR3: CASSASRDRGLYEQYF
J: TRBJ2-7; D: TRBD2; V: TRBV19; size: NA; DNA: TGTGCCAGTAGTATAACTAGCGGGTTCTCCGAGCAGTACTTC; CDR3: CASSITSGFSEQYF
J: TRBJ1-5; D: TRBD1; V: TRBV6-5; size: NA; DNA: TGTGCCGCCACAGGGGGTAAGGGCAATCAGCCCCAGCATTTT; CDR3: CAATGGKGNQPQHF
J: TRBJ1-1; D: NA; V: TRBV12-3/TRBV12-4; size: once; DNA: TGTGCCAGCAGTTTACTCCAGGACACTGAAGCTTTCTTT; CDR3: CASSLLQDTEAFF
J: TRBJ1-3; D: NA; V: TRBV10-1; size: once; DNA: TGCGCCAGCAGTGAGCCGGCGGGGGATACCATATATTTT; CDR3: CASSEPAGDTIYF
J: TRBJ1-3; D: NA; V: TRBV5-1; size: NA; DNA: TGCGCCAGCAGCTGGGACACTCTTCGGAGCTCTGGAAACACCATATATTTT; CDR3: CASSWDTLRSSGNTIYF
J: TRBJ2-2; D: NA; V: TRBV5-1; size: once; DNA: TGCGCCAGCAGCTTGGGGCTTAACACCGGGGAGCTGTTTTTT; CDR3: CASSLGLNTGELFF
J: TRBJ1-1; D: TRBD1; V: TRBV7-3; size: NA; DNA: TGTGCCAGCAGCTTGTCCGGGACAGGGGCCACTGAAGCTTTCTTT; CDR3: CASSLSGTGATEAFF
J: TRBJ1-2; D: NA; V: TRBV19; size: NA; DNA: TGTGCCAGTAGTGTAAGGGACACAACGTCGGATTATGGCTACACCTTC; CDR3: CASSVRDTTSDYGYTF
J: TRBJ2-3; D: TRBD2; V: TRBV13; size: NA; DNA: TGTGCCAGCAGCTTACCCTTGACTAGCGGGGGCCCTACCACAGATACGCAGTATTTT; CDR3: CASSLPLTSGGPTTDTQYF
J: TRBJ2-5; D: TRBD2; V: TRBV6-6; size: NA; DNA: TGTGCCAGCAGTCCCTATCACGGGCTAGCGGTTCAAGAGACCCAGTACTTC; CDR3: CASSPYHGLAVQETQYF
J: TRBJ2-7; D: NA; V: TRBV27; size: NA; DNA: TGTGCCAGCAGTTCGACTGGGTCCTACGAGCAGTACTTC; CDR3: CASSSTGSYEQYF
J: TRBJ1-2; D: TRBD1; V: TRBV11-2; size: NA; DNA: TGTGCCAGCAGCTCGTTTCTCGGACAGGGACCCAACTATGGCTACACCTTC; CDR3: CASSSFLGQGPNYGYTF
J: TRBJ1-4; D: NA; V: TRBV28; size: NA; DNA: TGTGCCAGCAGTCGCCCCACAGGGTCCCCTAATGAAAAACTGTTTTTT; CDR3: CASSRPTGSPNEKLFF
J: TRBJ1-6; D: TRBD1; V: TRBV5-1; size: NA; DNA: TGCGCCAGCAGCTTACAGGGGATCGGTTCACCCCTCCACTTT; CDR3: CASSLQGIGSPLHF
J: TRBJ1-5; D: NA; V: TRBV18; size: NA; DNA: TGTGCCAGCTCACCAGCTGGGCAGGGTGGTCAGCCCCAGCATTTT; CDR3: CASSPAGQGGQPQHF
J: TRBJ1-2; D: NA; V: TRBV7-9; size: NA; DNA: TGTGCCAGCAGCTATGGGTTGGGCCAGGGCCCAGACTATGGCTACACCTTC; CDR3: CASSYGLGQGPDYGYTF
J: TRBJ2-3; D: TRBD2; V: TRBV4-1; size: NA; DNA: TGCGCCAGCAGCCAAGATACGAGCGGGGACCCTAGCACAGATACGCAGTATTTT; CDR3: CASSQDTSGDPSTDTQYF
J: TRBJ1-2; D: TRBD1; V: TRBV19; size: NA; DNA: TGTGCCAGTAGAACTGGACAGGGTAGAAGCTACACCTTC; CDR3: CASRTGQGRSYTF
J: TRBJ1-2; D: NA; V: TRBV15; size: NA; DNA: TGTGCCACCAGCAGGGATCGGGGGGTAAGACACTATGGCTACACCTTC; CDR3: CATSRDRGVRHYGYTF